Listed below are T cell receptor beta chains from one sample, sequenced in a study of blood T cell repertoires in COVID-19. The repertoire was sequenced with immunoSEQ multiplex PCR; TCRdb's copy has only in-frame clones and lacks some. The sample holds more than 80,000 clones, approximately 85% seen once. The sequenced sample consisted of peripheral blood. Every receptor here comes from a woman older than 75 with COVID-19, enrolled during active disease. Each CDR3 is given with its conserved first and last residue. A D gene is named only where the DNA matches it firmly. The size field is filled for only some rows; it gives once, few, many or a size class.

>TRBV3-1/TRBV3-2|.|TRBJ1-1|.
CASSQERPGDTEAFF
TGTGCCAGCAGCCAAGAAAGGCCGGGGGACACTGAAGCTTTCTTT
>TRBV12-3/TRBV12-4|few|TRBJ1-6|.
CASSTEAHSPLHF
TGTGCCAGCAGTACTGAGGCCCATTCACCCCTCCACTTT
>TRBV10-1|.|TRBJ2-1|TRBD2
CASSAVAGGYNEQFF
TGCGCCAGCAGTGCGGTAGCGGGGGGCTACAATGAGCAGTTCTTC
>TRBV9|.|TRBJ2-7|TRBD1
CASTRTGPYEQYF
TGTGCCAGCACCCGGACAGGCCCCTACGAGCAGTACTTC
>TRBV7-2|.|TRBJ1-4|.
CASSPSFGEKLFF
TGTGCCAGCAGCCCCTCCTTCGGGGAAAAACTGTTTTTT
>TRBV7-8|.|TRBJ2-3|TRBD2
CASSTWRGSTDTQYF
TGTGCCAGCAGCACGTGGCGGGGGAGCACAGATACGCAGTATTTT
>TRBV6-8|.|TRBJ2-1|.
CASSYLSGSSYNEQFF
TGTGCCAGCAGTTACCTTAGCGGAAGCTCCTACAATGAGCAGTTCTTC
>TRBV27|.|TRBJ2-7|.
CASSLGGQYEQYF
TGTGCCAGCAGTTTGGGGGGGCAATACGAGCAGTACTTC
>TRBV5-1|.|TRBJ2-5|TRBD2
CASSPLAGEETQYF
TGCGCCAGCAGCCCATTAGCGGGAGAGGAGACCCAGTACTTC
>TRBV2|.|TRBJ2-3|TRBD2
CASSLDGLAADTQYF
TGTGCCAGCAGTTTGGACGGACTAGCGGCCGATACGCAGTATTTT
>TRBV9|.|TRBJ2-3|TRBD2
CASSLLSGGPDDTQYF
TGTGCCAGCAGCCTTCTCTCGGGGGGGCCGGACGATACGCAGTATTTT
>TRBV5-1|.|TRBJ2-1|TRBD1
CASSLAFWTGNNEQFF
TGCGCCAGCAGCTTGGCCTTCTGGACAGGGAACAATGAGCAGTTCTTC
>TRBV6-2/TRBV6-3|.|TRBJ2-5|TRBD2
CASSWGGVIETQYF
TGTGCCAGCAGTTGGGGGGGAGTCATAGAGACCCAGTACTTC
>TRBV9|.|TRBJ2-3|.
CASSVVGDPSTDTQYF
TGTGCCAGCAGCGTAGTAGGGGATCCTAGCACAGATACGCAGTATTTT
>TRBV7-9|.|TRBJ1-3|.
CASSLPSRVIYF
TGTGCCAGCAGCTTACCTAGTCGGGTCATATATTTT
>TRBV7-2|.|TRBJ2-1|.
CASSFLTSDPFNEQFF
TGTGCCAGCAGCTTCCTAACTAGTGATCCTTTTAATGAGCAGTTCTTC
>TRBV21-1|.|TRBJ2-1|.
CASSTHRGPSPDYNEQFF
TGTGCCAGCAGCACCCACAGGGGACCCTCACCAGACTACAATGAGCAGTTCTTC
>TRBV10-1|.|TRBJ1-2|.
CASNIQVRYGYTF
TGCGCCAGCAATATACAGGTTCGGTATGGCTACACCTTC
>TRBV30|.|TRBJ2-5|.
CAWSVPTGGGETQYF
TGTGCCTGGAGTGTACCAACAGGGGGGGGAGAGACCCAGTACTTC
>TRBV3-1/TRBV3-2|.|TRBJ1-5|TRBD1
CASSQDGLRDSHQPQHF
TGTGCCAGCAGCCAAGATGGGTTGAGGGACAGTCATCAGCCCCAGCATTTT
>TRBV7-2|once|TRBJ1-2|.
CASSLVGRAPTNYGYTF
TGTGCCAGCAGCTTAGTTGGCAGGGCCCCAACTAACTATGGCTACACCTTC
>TRBV3-1/TRBV3-2|.|TRBJ2-7|.
CASSLRGVSYEQYF
TGTGCCAGCAGCCTCAGGGGGGTGTCCTACGAGCAGTACTTC
>TRBV19|.|TRBJ2-6|.
CASSSTGANVLTF
TGTGCCAGTAGTAGTACTGGGGCCAACGTCCTGACTTTC
>TRBV28|.|TRBJ1-2|.
CASSLLGEGYGYTF
TGTGCCAGCAGTTTACTCGGAGAGGGCTATGGCTACACCTTC
>TRBV19|.|TRBJ1-1|TRBD1
CASSDRVTEAFF
TGTGCCAGTAGCGACAGGGTCACTGAAGCTTTCTTT
>TRBV4-2|.|TRBJ2-7|TRBD2
CASSQASGGASPYEQYF
TGTGCCAGCAGCCAAGCCAGCGGGGGGGCATCCCCCTACGAGCAGTACTTC
>TRBV15|.|TRBJ2-5|TRBD1
CATSGQGGGETQYF
TGTGCCACCAGCGGACAGGGAGGAGGGGAGACCCAGTACTTC
>TRBV2|.|TRBJ1-1|.
CASSEWRGPNTEAFF
TGTGCCAGCAGTGAATGGAGGGGACCGAACACTGAAGCTTTCTTT
>TRBV29-1|few|TRBJ2-7|TRBD1
CSVSPGTGLYEQYF
TGCAGCGTTTCCCCCGGGACAGGGTTATACGAGCAGTACTTC
>TRBV4-2|.|TRBJ2-3|TRBD2
CASSGRLAGGLSTDTQYF
TGTGCCAGCAGCGGACGACTAGCGGGAGGATTAAGCACAGATACGCAGTATTTT
>TRBV2|few|TRBJ2-2|.
CASMSSRHTGELFF
TGTGCCAGCATGTCGAGCAGGCACACCGGGGAGCTGTTTTTT
>TRBV7-9|.|TRBJ2-7|.
CASSLGGLDEQYF
TGTGCCAGCAGCTTAGGGGGGCTTGACGAGCAGTACTTC
>TRBV27|.|TRBJ2-2|TRBD2
CASSPTGGSFTGELFF
TGTGCCAGCAGTCCCACTGGCGGGAGTTTCACCGGGGAGCTGTTTTTT
>TRBV21-1|.|TRBJ1-6|.
CASAAARGRSYNSPLHF
TGTGCCAGCGCGGCGGCGAGGGGGAGATCCTATAATTCACCCCTCCACTTT
>TRBV10-3|.|TRBJ2-1|TRBD1
CAISRQGYNEQFF
TGTGCCATCAGTAGACAGGGGTACAATGAGCAGTTCTTC
>TRBV7-8|.|TRBJ1-2|TRBD1
CASSSTGGAGYGYTF
TGTGCCAGCAGCTCCACAGGGGGCGCCGGCTATGGCTACACCTTC
>TRBV9|.|TRBJ2-5|TRBD2
CASSVEGRGETQYF
TGTGCCAGCAGCGTAGAAGGGAGGGGAGAGACCCAGTACTTC
>TRBV11-1|.|TRBJ2-5|TRBD2
CASRQGLAGGQETQYF
TGTGCCAGCAGACAAGGACTAGCGGGAGGCCAAGAGACCCAGTACTTC
>TRBV19|.|TRBJ2-5|.
CASSIGVLGTRAETQYF
TGTGCCAGTAGTATAGGCGTCCTGGGGACTCGGGCAGAGACCCAGTACTTC
>TRBV9|once|TRBJ2-7|.
CASSVGGAAGEQYF
TGTGCCAGCAGCGTAGGGGGAGCTGCTGGCGAGCAGTACTTC
>TRBV5-4|few|TRBJ2-2|.
CASSLVAGDTGELFF
TGTGCCAGCAGCTTGGTGGCAGGGGACACCGGGGAGCTGTTTTTT
>TRBV3-1/TRBV3-2|.|TRBJ2-5|TRBD2
CASSSSGGGETQYF
TGTGCCAGCAGCAGCAGCGGGGGAGGGGAGACCCAGTACTTC
>TRBV21-1|.|TRBJ1-1|.
CASSKVPGQGRDTEAFF
TGTGCCAGCAGCAAAGTTCCGGGACAGGGGAGGGACACTGAAGCTTTCTTT
>TRBV28|once|TRBJ2-7|.
CASSSREQYF
TGTGCCAGCAGCAGTCGCGAGCAGTACTTC
>TRBV19|.|TRBJ1-1|TRBD1
CASYPQGASTEAFF
TGTGCCAGTTATCCTCAGGGGGCGAGCACTGAAGCTTTCTTT
>TRBV5-4|.|TRBJ2-7|TRBD1
CASSRDSYEQYF
TGTGCCAGCAGCCGGGACAGCTACGAGCAGTACTTC
>TRBV7-2|.|TRBJ2-5|TRBD1
CASSFSGQALPQETQYF
TGTGCCAGCAGCTTTTCGGGACAGGCCCTCCCCCAAGAGACCCAGTACTTC
>TRBV13|.|TRBJ1-2|TRBD1
CASSLGRTGALYGYTF
TGTGCCAGCAGCTTAGGGAGGACAGGGGCGCTCTATGGCTACACCTTC
>TRBV5-1|.|TRBJ2-7|TRBD2
CASSGGSLHEQYF
TGCGCCAGCAGTGGCGGGAGTCTCCACGAGCAGTACTTC
>TRBV18|.|TRBJ2-5|.
CASSPLVRKETQYF
TGTGCCAGCTCACCACTCGTGCGGAAAGAGACCCAGTACTTC
>TRBV27|.|TRBJ1-6|.
CASSLMSRAGYSPLHF
TGTGCCAGCAGTTTAATGTCCAGGGCAGGGTATTCACCCCTCCACTTT
>TRBV7-2|.|TRBJ2-3|TRBD2
CASSRGLITDTQYF
TGTGCCAGCAGCAGGGGACTAATCACAGATACGCAGTATTTT
>TRBV3-1/TRBV3-2|.|TRBJ1-4|TRBD1
CASRRQGANEKLFF
TGTGCCAGCAGAAGGCAGGGGGCGAACGAAAAACTGTTTTTT